This TCR beta chain was sequenced in a study of T cell repertoires in cytomegalovirus infection. Study overall: Carrying CMV and the relevant HLA type showed in public TCR beta signatures.

General study results and limits: In two of eight donors, the top clonotype was HLA-C-restricted CMV-specific.

A remark on this clonotype: Its antigen is unknown.

TCRdb analysed the reads with MiXCR anew, one entry per CDR3 protein. This sample carries approximately 500,000 distinct CDR3 sequences, approximately 16% of them seen once, and the ten largest clones take approximately 24%. The germline gives CDR1 MNHNS, CDR2 SASEGT. The V end was cut by 3 bases, the J end by 10 bases, with 16 bases between. CDR3 length: 15 residues. The chain carries TRBV6-1 and TRBJ1-6; D unclear. Sequences were obtained from CD8+ T cells from PBMCs. This receptor was identified in a human donor in good health (CMV status not recorded). Some clones in this sample may be carry-over from other donors' samples. The CDR3 region is CASSDGIEGPSPLHF. CDR3 DNA: TGTGCCAGCAGTGATGGCATCGAGGGCCCGTCACCCCTCCACTTT.